Below are 24 T cell receptor beta chains sequenced from a single sample in a study of cytomegalovirus exposure and HLA in healthy donors. 13 Jbeta primers and 60 Vbeta primers were used for the PCR. Measured with immunoSEQ multiplex PCR; TCRdb has only the in-frame clones, and not every one. The sample carries 150,000 to 200,000 clones, 60% to 85% recorded once. Sequencing was done on a sample of PBMCs. Receptor source: a middle-aged man in good health and CMV-seronegative.

The V gene is TRBV27, the J gene TRBJ2-4, with D perhaps matching TRBD1 (5 bases). CDR1 MNHEY and CDR2 SMNVEV come from the germline V gene (reference sequence). The CDR3 runs to 16 residues. V was pared by 3 bases and J by 1 base, with 13 bases between. The CDR3 DNA reads as TGTGCCAGCAGTTTGGGTGGGGCCTGGGCCAAAAACATTCAGTACTTC. Its protein is CASSLGGAWAKNIQYF.

V usage is TRBV9 and J usage is TRBJ2-7, with TRBD2 identical over 9 bases. CDR1 is SGDLS and CDR2 is YYNGEE in the germline V gene. The CDR3 runs 15 residues. V lost 0 bases, J lost 3 bases, and 4 bases stayed unmatched. This chain's CDR3 is CASSVGPSGNYEQYF. The CDR3 DNA reads as TGTGCCAGCAGCGTAGGTCCTAGCGGGAACTACGAGCAGTACTTC.

This chain joins TRBV30 and TRBJ2-1, with a tentative D call TRBD2 (5 bases). V was clipped by 5 bases and J by 6 bases, with 14 bases between them. CDR3 length: 13 amino acids. From germline, CDR1 is GTSNPN and CDR2 SVGIG (reference sequence). Written as DNA, the CDR3 is TGTGCCTGGCAATATTCCAGCGGCAATGAGCAGTTCTTC. Translated, it gives CAWQYSSGNEQFF.

About this clone itself: Sequence at one end of the junction differs from germline and may be a read error. The chain is built from TRBV7-9 and TRBJ2-7, with a possible D match to TRBD1 (5 bases). The CDR3 runs 15 residues. Per germline, CDR1 SEHNR and CDR2 FQNEAQ (reference sequence). The CDR3 bases are TGTGCCAGCAGCCTAGACAGCCGCTCCTCCTACGAGCAGCACTTC. The encoded protein is CASSLDSRSSYEQHF.

The chain joins TRBV4-1 to TRBJ2-1, with D possibly TRBD2 on 5 matching bases. Deletions cut 1 base from V and 7 bases from J, with 17 bases between. This CDR3 contains 16 residues. Germline V lookup: CDR1 MGHRA, CDR2 YSYEKL. CDR3: CASSQVSGLNPNEQFF. The CDR3 nucleotides are TGCGCCAGCAGCCAAGTGAGCGGTCTGAACCCTAATGAGCAGTTCTTC.

The chain recombines TRBV30 with TRBJ2-5, with D hard to call. The CDR3 length is 11 residues. Germline V gene data show CDR1 as GTSNPN and CDR2 as SVGIG (reference sequence). V was clipped by 3 bases and J by 5 bases, with 7 bases between them. CDR3 amino acids: CAWSSVETQYF. CDR3 DNA: TGTGCCTGGAGCTCGGTGGAGACCCAGTACTTC.

The V gene is TRBV18, the J gene TRBJ2-3; 11 nucleotides match TRBD1. This CDR3 region has 15 residues. Trimming at V came to 5 bases and at J to 3 bases, leaving 4 bases not matched to a gene. Germline assignment: CDR1 KGHSH and CDR2 LQKENI. The CDR3 loop is CASSSGQGGTDTQYF. The CDR3 DNA sequence: TGTGCCAGCTCATCGGGACAGGGGGGGACAGATACGCAGTATTTT.

V usage is TRBV30 and J usage is TRBJ1-1, with 8 bases matching TRBD1. The CDR3 has 13 amino acids. Germline V gene data show CDR1 as GTSNPN and CDR2 as SVGIG (reference sequence). After removal of 0 bases from V and 6 bases from J, the junction contained 3 bases not matched to a gene. CDR3 sequence: CAWSVQGGSEAFF. As DNA, the CDR3 is TGTGCCTGGAGTGTACAGGGGGGCTCTGAAGCTTTCTTT.

This clone was observed a handful of times. The chain carries TRBV29-1 and TRBJ1-1; 8 bases match TRBD1. Germline assignment: CDR1 SQVTM and CDR2 ANQGSEA. The CDR3 loop spans 13 amino acids. CDR3 bases: TGCAGTGACCAGGGGGCGCAGAACACTGAAGCTTTCTTT. Translating gives CSDQGAQNTEAFF.

The chain employs TRBV7-2 and TRBJ2-7; the match to TRBD1 covers 7 bases. The ends lost 4 bases at V and 2 bases at J; junction bases unmatched: 5. Germline V gene data show CDR1 as SGHTA and CDR2 as FQGNSA. CDR3 length equals 14 residues. CDR3 in amino acids: CASSSRQGTYEQYF. For the CDR3, the DNA is TGTGCCAGCAGCTCCAGACAGGGAACCTACGAGCAGTACTTC.

V is TRBV19 and J is TRBJ2-5, with 14 bases matching TRBD2. From germline, CDR1 is LNHDA and CDR2 SQIVND (reference sequence). This CDR3 has 17 amino acids. V trimming: 3 bases; J trimming: 5 bases; junction bases outside the gene matches: 8. The CDR3 here is CASSIGGTSGSGETQYF. CDR3 sequence (DNA): TGTGCCAGTAGTATCGGGGGGACTAGCGGGAGTGGGGAGACCCAGTACTTC.

This sequence joins TRBV11-3 and TRBJ1-2, with TRBD1 identical over 8 bases. Germline CDR1 SGHNT, CDR2 YENEEA. The CDR3 extends over 12 amino acids. J gave up 6 bases and V 3 bases, and 0 bases lay outside the gene matches. In nucleotides, the CDR3 is TGTGCCAGCAGCTTGACAGGGGATGGCTACACCTTC. Its translation: CASSLTGDGYTF.

This clone appeared a few times. The genes are TRBV2 and TRBJ2-1, with a tentative D call TRBD1 (6 bases). The V end lost 5 bases, the J end lost 9 bases, and 8 bases lay between the germline ends. The CDR3 has 11 amino acids. Germline CDR1 reads SNHLY; CDR2 reads FYNNEI. Here the CDR3 DNA reads TGTGCCAGCAGTTCGGACAGTGAGCAGTTCTTC. Amino acid sequence: CASSSDSEQFF. Looking up the rest from reference TRBV2 and TRBJ2-1 gives the full variable domain: EPEVTQTPSHQVTQMGQEVILRCVPISNHLYFYWYRQILGQKVEFLVSFYNNEISEKSEIFDDQFSVERPDGSNFTLKIRSTKLEDSAMYFCASSSDSEQFFGPGTRLTVL.

This rearrangement joins TRBV5-1 to TRBJ1-2; the D is unclear. The CDR3 contains 14 residues. From germline, CDR1 is SGHRS and CDR2 YFSETQ. V was shortened by 4 bases and J by 2 bases, with 12 bases between the two germline ends. The CDR3 region is CASSPDGGNYGYTF. The DNA for the CDR3 is TGCGCCAGCAGCCCCGATGGAGGGAACTATGGCTACACCTTC. The complete variable domain, with remaining parts taken from reference TRBV5-1 and TRBJ1-2, reads KAGVTQTPRYLIKTRGQQVTLSCSPISGHRSVSWYQQTPGQGLQFLFEYFSETQRNKGNFPGRFSGRQFSNSRSEMNVSTLELGDSALYLCASSPDGGNYGYTFGSGTRLTVV.

The chain links TRBV6-1 to TRBJ1-5; no reliable D call. This CDR3 is 17 amino acids long. V lost 2 bases to trimming and J lost 1 base, with 15 bases between them. The germline V gene encodes CDR1 MNHNS and CDR2 SASEGT. CDR3: CASSELAVPKSNQPQHF. The DNA for the CDR3 is TGTGCCAGCAGTGAATTAGCCGTCCCGAAGAGCAATCAGCCCCAGCATTTT.

The V and J genes are TRBV12-5 and TRBJ1-1; D gene unclear. Germline CDR1 reads LGHNT; CDR2 reads FRNRAP. The ends were cut back, 3 bases at V and 8 bases at J, with 19 bases in the middle. The length of the CDR3 is 15 residues. The CDR3 DNA follows: TGTGCTAGTGGTTTCACTGGACTGTCAACCACAGAAGCTTTCTTT. Residues: CASGFTGLSTTEAFF.

V is TRBV25-1 and J is TRBJ2-6, with a weak D call TRBD2 (5 bases). The V gene's germline CDR1 is MGHDK and CDR2 SYGVNS. The length of the CDR3 is 16 residues. Trimming stripped 3 bases from V and 3 bases from J, with 12 bases between. The CDR3 loop is CASSDGNQDGANVLTF. CDR3 coding DNA: TGTGCCAGCAGTGACGGGAACCAGGATGGGGCCAACGTCCTGACTTTC. The full variable domain, in which reference TRBV25-1 and TRBJ2-6 provide the parts outside the CDR3, is EADIYQTPRYLVIGTGKKITLECSQTMGHDKMYWYQQDPGMELHLIHYSYGVNSTEKGDLSSESTVSRIRTEHFPLTLESARPSHTSQYLCASSDGNQDGANVLTFGAGSRLTVL.

This clone has only a few counts. This chain connects TRBV2 to TRBJ2-3; 7 bases match TRBD1. The V gene end was trimmed by 5 bases and the J gene end by 2 bases; junction bases not matched to a gene: 7. The germline gives CDR1 SNHLY, CDR2 FYNNEI. This CDR3 comprises 15 residues. The CDR3 protein is CASSRDSLLTDTQYF. The CDR3 DNA reads as TGTGCCAGCAGTAGGGACAGCCTTCTCACAGATACGCAGTATTTT. The whole variable domain, filled in from reference TRBV2 and TRBJ2-3, reads EPEVTQTPSHQVTQMGQEVILRCVPISNHLYFYWYRQILGQKVEFLVSFYNNEISEKSEIFDDQFSVERPDGSNFTLKIRSTKLEDSAMYFCASSRDSLLTDTQYFGPGTRLTVL.

This clone has only one observation. The chain employs TRBV10-3 and TRBJ1-2; TRBD1 is a possible D gene (6 bases). Germline loops: CDR1 ENHRY, CDR2 SYGVKD. Deletions cut 4 bases from V and 0 bases from J, with 15 bases between. This CDR3 has 16 amino acids. CDR3 in amino acids: CAISAAQGLANYGYTF. CDR3 nucleotides: TGTGCCATCAGTGCTGCCCAGGGGTTAGCTAACTATGGCTACACCTTC.

The V gene is TRBV19, the J gene TRBJ2-7; 15 nucleotides match TRBD2. The germline gives CDR1 LNHDA, CDR2 SQIVND (reference sequence). The junction had 5 bases not matched to a gene; V was cut back by 3 bases and J by 5 bases. The CDR3 has 16 amino acids. The CDR3 region is CASSILGLAGGDEQYF. The DNA of the CDR3 is TGTGCCAGTAGTATCTTGGGACTAGCGGGGGGCGACGAGCAGTACTTC.

V is TRBV7-8 and J is TRBJ2-5, with TRBD1 identical over 7 bases. This CDR3 has 14 amino acids. CDR1 SGHVS and CDR2 FQNEAQ come from the germline V gene. Unmatched junction bases numbered 2, after V lost 2 bases and J lost 2 bases. CDR3 amino acids: CASSLLGQQETQYF. The CDR3 region has the DNA TGTGCCAGCAGCTTATTGGGACAGCAAGAGACCCAGTACTTC.

This clone occurred a few times. The gene calls are TRBV13 and TRBJ1-2, with D unresolved. V was shortened by 1 base and J by 10 bases, with 7 bases between the two germline ends. The CDR3 has 11 amino acids. The germline gives CDR1 PRHDT, CDR2 FYEKMQ (reference sequence). The CDR3 loop is CASSLALSYTF. CDR3 nucleotide sequence: TGTGCCAGCAGCTTAGCCCTTTCCTACACCTTC.

The J gene is TRBJ1-5, the V gene TRBV2; D gene ambiguous. The CDR3 is 15 amino acids. Trimming pared 7 bases from V and 2 bases from J, leaving 15 bases between. Germline V gene sequence: CDR1 SNHLY, CDR2 FYNNEI. Here the CDR3 DNA reads TGTGCCAGCAAAGAGGGTGGTACAGGCAATCAGCCCCAGCATTTT. It is translated as CASKEGGTGNQPQHF.

This clone showed up just once. This sequence joins TRBV5-6 and TRBJ1-3; maybe TRBD1 (5 bases). Deletions cut 4 bases from V and 6 bases from J, with 14 bases between. The CDR3 is 14 residues long. Germline V CDR1 and CDR2: SGHDT, YYEEEE. The CDR3 DNA follows: TGTGCCAGCAGCCCTCAGGGTTGGGAAAACACCATATATTTT. Translated, it gives CASSPQGWENTIYF.